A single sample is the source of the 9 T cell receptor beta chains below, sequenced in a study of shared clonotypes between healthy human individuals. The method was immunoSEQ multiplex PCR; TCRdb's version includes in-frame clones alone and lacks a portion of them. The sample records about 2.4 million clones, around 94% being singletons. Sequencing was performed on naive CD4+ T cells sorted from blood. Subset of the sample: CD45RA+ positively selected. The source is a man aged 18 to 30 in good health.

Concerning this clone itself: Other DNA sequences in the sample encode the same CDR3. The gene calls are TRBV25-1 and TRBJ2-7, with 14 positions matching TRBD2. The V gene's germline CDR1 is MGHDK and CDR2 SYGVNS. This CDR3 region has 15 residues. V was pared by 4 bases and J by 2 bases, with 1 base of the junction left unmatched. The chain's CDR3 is CASSGLAGGPYEQYF. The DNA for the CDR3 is TGTGCCAGCAGTGGACTAGCGGGAGGGCCCTACGAGCAGTACTTC.

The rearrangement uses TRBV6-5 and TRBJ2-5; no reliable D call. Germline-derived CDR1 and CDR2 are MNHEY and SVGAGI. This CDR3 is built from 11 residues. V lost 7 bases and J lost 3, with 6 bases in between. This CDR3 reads CASKIKETQYF. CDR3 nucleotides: TGTGCCAGCAAGATAAAAGAGACCCAGTACTTC.

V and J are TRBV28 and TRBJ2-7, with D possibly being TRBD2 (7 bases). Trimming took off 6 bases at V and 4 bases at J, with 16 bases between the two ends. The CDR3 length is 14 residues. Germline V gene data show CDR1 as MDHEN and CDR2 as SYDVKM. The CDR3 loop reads CASRGPGGKYEQYF. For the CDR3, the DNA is TGTGCCAGCAGGGGACCGGGGGGCAAGTACGAGCAGTACTTC.

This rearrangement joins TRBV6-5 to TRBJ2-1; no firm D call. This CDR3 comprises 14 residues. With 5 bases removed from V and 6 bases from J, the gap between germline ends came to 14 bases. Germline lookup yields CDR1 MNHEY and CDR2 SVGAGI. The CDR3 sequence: CASSRPARPNEQFF. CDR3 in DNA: TGTGCCAGCAGTCGTCCCGCGCGGCCCAATGAGCAGTTCTTC.

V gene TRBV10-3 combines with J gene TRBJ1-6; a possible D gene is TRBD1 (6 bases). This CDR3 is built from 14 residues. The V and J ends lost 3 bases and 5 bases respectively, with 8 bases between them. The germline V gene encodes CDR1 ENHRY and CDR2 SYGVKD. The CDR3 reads CAISERQDNSPLHF. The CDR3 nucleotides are TGTGCCATCAGTGAAAGACAGGATAATTCACCCCTCCACTTT.

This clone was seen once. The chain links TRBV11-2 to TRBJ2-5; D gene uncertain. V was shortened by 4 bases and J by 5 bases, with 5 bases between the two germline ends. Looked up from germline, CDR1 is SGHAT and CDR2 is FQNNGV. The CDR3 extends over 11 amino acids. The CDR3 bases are TGTGCCAGCAGCTCAAGTGAGACCCAGTACTTC. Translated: CASSSSETQYF.

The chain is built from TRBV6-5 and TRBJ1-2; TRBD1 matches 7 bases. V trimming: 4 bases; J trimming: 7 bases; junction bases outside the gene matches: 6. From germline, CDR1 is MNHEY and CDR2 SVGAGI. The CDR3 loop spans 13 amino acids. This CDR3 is CASSFNDRVGYTF. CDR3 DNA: TGTGCCAGCAGTTTCAATGACAGGGTTGGCTACACCTTC.

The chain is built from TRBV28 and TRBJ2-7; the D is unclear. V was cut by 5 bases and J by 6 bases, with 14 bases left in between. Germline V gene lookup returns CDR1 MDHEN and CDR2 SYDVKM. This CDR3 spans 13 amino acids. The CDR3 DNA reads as TGTGCCAGCAGTACTCTGGGTTCGGGCGAGCAGTACTTC. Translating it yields CASSTLGSGEQYF.

CDR3 residues: CAGSGGSGGNSYNEQFF. The CDR3, as DNA: TGTGCCGGCTCCGGCGGAAGCGGGGGAAACTCCTACAATGAGCAGTTCTTC. The chain carries TRBV2 and TRBJ2-1; TRBD2 aligns across 8 bases. Germline CDR1 is SNHLY and CDR2 is FYNNEI. V trimming: 11 bases; J trimming: 0 bases; junction bases outside the gene matches: 15. CDR3 length: 17 residues. Full variable domain (rest looked up from reference TRBV2 and TRBJ2-1): EPEVTQTPSHQVTQMGQEVILRCVPISNHLYFYWYRQILGQKVEFLVSFYNNEISEKSEIFDDQFSVERPDGSNFTLKIRSTKLEDSAMYFCAGSGGSGGNSYNEQFFGPGTRLTVL.